This T cell receptor (beta chain) was recovered during a study of control samples from healthy donors and cancer patients. The germline CDR1 and CDR2 sequences are MNHEY and SMNVEV (reference sequence). Trimming took off 4 bases at V and 7 bases at J, with 17 bases between the two ends. The CDR3 runs 16 residues. Some clones are missing from TCRdb's copy, which holds only in-frame ones; the method was immunoSEQ multiplex PCR. The sample has about 120,000 clones, around nine tenths seen once. V usage is TRBV27 and J usage is TRBJ1-6; D unresolved. The TCR was taken from a man aged 30 to 39 in good health. Sample: blood. The CDR3 protein is CASSYLGPPTNSPLHF. The CDR3 DNA sequence: TGTGCCAGCAGTTATCTAGGGCCACCTACAAATTCACCCCTCCACTTT.